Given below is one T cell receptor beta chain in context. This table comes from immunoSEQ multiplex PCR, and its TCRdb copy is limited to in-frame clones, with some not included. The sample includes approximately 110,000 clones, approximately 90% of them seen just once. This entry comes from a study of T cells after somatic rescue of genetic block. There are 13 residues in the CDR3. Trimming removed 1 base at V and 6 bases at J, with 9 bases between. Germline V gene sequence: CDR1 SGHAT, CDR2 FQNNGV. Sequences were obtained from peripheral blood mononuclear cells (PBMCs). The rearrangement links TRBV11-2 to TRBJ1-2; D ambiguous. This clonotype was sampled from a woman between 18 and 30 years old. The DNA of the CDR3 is TGTGCCAGCAGCTTAGTTCTTAGGGATGGCTACACCTTC. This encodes CASSLVLRDGYTF.